Following are 14 T cell receptor beta chains from one sample sequenced in a study of CD8+ T cells in alopecia areata. As for treatment: oral pan-JAK inhibitor, 5-10 mg twice daily. Extraction and reverse transcription of RNA yielded cDNA as the sequencing template. Assay used: immunoSEQ multiplex PCR; TCRdb lists only in-frame clones, some missing. The table has about 200,000 clones, 60% seen once. The sample was CD4+ T cells sorted from blood, taken at week 24, from a patient treated with tofacitinib. All receptors derive from a human donor with alopecia areata.

The J gene is TRBJ2-7, the V gene TRBV7-2, with 9 positions matching TRBD1. CDR1 is SGHTA and CDR2 is FQGNSA in the germline V gene. The length of the CDR3 is 17 residues. Germline trimming cut 0 bases from V and 5 bases from J; bases unmatched to any gene: 11. This CDR3 reads CASSLALGGTGPDEQYF. The CDR3 DNA follows: TGTGCCAGCAGCTTAGCGCTGGGGGGGACAGGGCCCGACGAGCAGTACTTC.

The genes are TRBV20-1 and TRBJ1-2; D perhaps matches TRBD1 (5 bases). The CDR3 has 11 residues. From germline, CDR1 is DFQATT and CDR2 SNEGSKA (reference sequence). V lost 5 bases to trimming and J lost 4 bases, with 8 bases between them. The CDR3 loop reads CSAGGVYGYTF. CDR3 in DNA: TGCAGTGCTGGGGGGGTCTATGGCTACACCTTC.

Only a few counts were recorded for this clone. The chain is built from TRBV29-1 and TRBJ2-5; D perhaps matches TRBD1 (5 bases). V was clipped by 8 bases and J by 4 bases, with 17 bases between them. The CDR3 has 13 residues. Germline V CDR1 and CDR2: SQVTM, ANQGSEA. The DNA of the CDR3 is TGCAGCATAGGACACCCTACGGGAGAGACCCAGTACTTC. Translating gives CSIGHPTGETQYF.

The chain has TRBV30 and TRBJ2-4; maybe TRBD2 (6 bases). The CDR3 loop spans 16 amino acids. V shed 0 bases and J shed 9 bases, with 21 bases lying between them. Germline V lookup: CDR1 GTSNPN, CDR2 SVGIG (reference sequence). The CDR3, as DNA: TGTGCCTGGAGTGTACTGGGGGAGGCGATCCGGGGCATTCAGTACTTC. It is translated as CAWSVLGEAIRGIQYF.

This clone was seen a handful of times. The rearrangement uses TRBV5-1 and TRBJ2-1; D tentatively fits TRBD1 or TRBD2 (7 bases each). This CDR3 contains 16 residues. Germline loops: CDR1 SGHRS, CDR2 YFSETQ. Trimming shortened V by 5 bases and J by 4 bases, and 19 bases separated the two germline ends. Here the CDR3 reads CASRGEGATRYNEQFF. CDR3 sequence (DNA): TGCGCCAGCAGAGGGGAGGGGGCCACCAGATACAATGAGCAGTTCTTC.

The sample holds one count of this clone. This chain connects TRBV30 to TRBJ2-1; 8 bases are a match to TRBD1. Looked up from germline, CDR1 is GTSNPN and CDR2 is SVGIG (reference sequence). The trim removed 5 bases at V and 5 bases at J, leaving 5 bases unmatched. The CDR3 sequence is 13 residues long. The CDR3 loop is CAWSGTGNNEQFF. The CDR3 DNA reads as TGTGCCTGGTCCGGGACAGGAAACAATGAGCAGTTCTTC. Variable domain in full (rest from reference TRBV30 and TRBJ2-1): SQTIHQWPATLVQPVGSPLSLECTVEGTSNPNLYWYRQAAGRGLQLLFYSVGIGQISSEVPQNLSASRPQDRQFILSSKKLLLSDSGFYLCAWSGTGNNEQFFGPGTRLTVL.

J is TRBJ2-7 and V is TRBV10-1; D call uncertain. Trimming shortened V by 0 bases and J by 7 bases, and 10 bases separated the two germline ends. Germline values: CDR1 WNHNN, CDR2 SYGVQD (reference sequence). The CDR3 extends over 13 amino acids. CDR3 in amino acids: CASSESPVREQYF. Written as DNA, the CDR3 is TGCGCCAGCAGTGAGTCGCCAGTTCGGGAGCAGTACTTC.

The V call is TRBV15, the J call TRBJ2-5, with D unclear. In germline, CDR1 is LNHNV, CDR2 YYDKDF (reference sequence). V was trimmed by 2 bases and J by 2 bases, leaving 12 bases between them. The CDR3 covers 15 residues. The CDR3 protein is CATSRSRTRQETQYF. The CDR3 region has the DNA TGTGCCACCAGCAGATCTCGGACGAGGCAAGAGACCCAGTACTTC. Together with reference TRBV15 and TRBJ2-5, the CDR3 gives the full variable domain: DAMVIQNPRYQVTQFGKPVTLSCSQTLNHNVMYWYQQKSSQAPKLLFHYYDKDFNNEADTPDNFQSRRPNTSFCFLDIRSPGLGDTAMYLCATSRSRTRQETQYFGPGTRLLVL.

The CDR3 DNA is TGTGCCTGCGGAAGGGGGCTTAGAGCGACTGAGCAGTTCTTC. Encoded protein: CACGRGLRATEQFF. The chain joins TRBV30 to TRBJ2-1, with TRBD1 matching 7 bases. Germline CDR1 is GTSNPN and CDR2 is SVGIG (reference sequence). The CDR3 has 14 amino acids. J was trimmed by 9 bases and V by 6 bases; bases with no gene match: 14.

The sample holds a few counts of this clone. V usage is TRBV5-1 and J usage is TRBJ2-4; 9 bases align to TRBD2. Germline CDR1 and CDR2: SGHRS and YFSETQ. After removal of 0 bases from V and 2 bases from J, the junction contained 6 bases not matched to a gene. There are 17 residues in the CDR3. This CDR3 is CASSLVGSGGTKNIQYF. The DNA for the CDR3 is TGCGCCAGCAGCTTGGTTGGTAGCGGGGGAACCAAAAACATTCAGTACTTC.

The sample holds one count of this clone. It is unclear where the CDR3 begins or ends on the DNA, so no DNA is shown, and the CDR3 is as TCRdb lists it. The chain couples TRBV29-1 to TRBJ1-2. The length of the CDR3 is 13 amino acids, counting both ends. The V gene's germline CDR1 is SQVTM and CDR2 ANQGSEA. The CDR3 loop reads CSVVGAGTLVRTF.

A few counts support this clone. V is TRBV27 and J is TRBJ2-2; D is ambiguous. Germline V gene sequence: CDR1 MNHEY, CDR2 SMNVEV (reference sequence). The CDR3 totals 16 residues. V lost 2 bases, J lost 0 bases, and 10 bases lay in between. The CDR3 DNA sequence: TGTGCCAGCAGTTTACGCAAACAGACGAACACCGGGGAGCTGTTTTTT. Translated, it gives CASSLRKQTNTGELFF.

In DNA form, the CDR3 reads TGTGCCTGGAGTAACAGGAACACTGAAGCTTTCTTT. Its protein is CAWSNRNTEAFF. V is TRBV30 and J is TRBJ1-1; no clear D gene. Germline V gene sequence: CDR1 GTSNPN, CDR2 SVGIG (reference sequence). The CDR3 is 12 amino acids. The V end lost 2 bases, the J end lost 1 base, and 5 bases lay between the germline ends.

This clone was counted only a few times. The V call is TRBV14, the J call TRBJ1-4, with D tentatively TRBD1 (5 bases). The CDR3 loop spans 14 amino acids. Trimming removed 3 bases at V and 4 bases at J, with 9 bases between. CDR1 is SGHDN, CDR2 FVKESK, per germline. In DNA, the CDR3 is TGTGCCAGCAGCCAGACAGACTTTAATGAAAAACTGTTTTTT. It translates to CASSQTDFNEKLFF.